The 21 T cell receptor beta chains below were found in one sample sequenced in a study of blood T cell repertoires in COVID-19. Produced via immunoSEQ multiplex PCR; TCRdb's table is partial and in-frame only. In the table there are around 60,000 clones, 90% of which are singletons. The source material was peripheral blood. These receptors originate from a man in his fifties or sixties with active COVID-19.

The chain joins TRBV7-9 to TRBJ1-1; D gene ambiguous. The CDR3 length is 13 residues. Per germline, CDR1 SEHNR and CDR2 FQNEAQ (reference sequence). The V and J ends lost 1 base and 4 bases respectively, with 7 bases between them. The CDR3 region has the DNA TGTGCCAGCAGCTTAGAGGGAGGCACTGAAGCTTTCTTT. It yields the protein CASSLEGGTEAFF.

This chain uses TRBV30 with TRBJ1-5; 8 positions agree with TRBD1. CDR1 GTSNPN and CDR2 SVGIG come from the germline V gene (reference sequence). With V trimmed by 6 bases and J by 1 base, 2 bases remained unmatched. The CDR3 contains 13 residues. The CDR3 loop reads CACRDRSNQPQHF. Written as DNA, the CDR3 is TGTGCCTGCCGGGACAGGAGCAATCAGCCCCAGCATTTT.

The chain couples TRBV6-5 to TRBJ2-3, with 10 bases fitting TRBD2. The CDR3 runs 16 residues. Per the germline V gene, CDR1 is MNHEY and CDR2 is SVGAGI. The ends lost 0 bases at V and 1 base at J; junction bases unmatched: 1. This chain's CDR3 is CASSYSLAGRTDTQYF. CDR3 DNA sequence: TGTGCCAGCAGTTACTCACTAGCGGGGCGCACAGATACGCAGTATTTT.

The chain recombines TRBV18 with TRBJ2-2; D might be TRBD1 (5 bases). This CDR3 comprises 13 residues. Germline values: CDR1 KGHSH, CDR2 LQKENI. Trimming pared 2 bases from V and 7 bases from J, leaving 8 bases between. In DNA, the CDR3 is TGTGCCAGCTCACCAGGGGCAGGCGGGGAGCTGTTTTTT. Protein product: CASSPGAGGELFF.

V and J are TRBV18 and TRBJ2-7; 7 bases map to TRBD1. This CDR3 region has 14 residues. Losses at the gene ends were 3 bases for V and 3 bases for J; bases not matched to a gene: 5. Germline loops: CDR1 KGHSH, CDR2 LQKENI. Written as DNA, the CDR3 is TGTGCCAGCTCACCCCCAAACAGGGGCTACGAGCAGTACTTC. It codes for CASSPPNRGYEQYF. Using reference TRBV18 and TRBJ2-7 for the parts outside the CDR3, the full variable domain is NAGVMQNPRHLVRRRGQEARLRCSPMKGHSHVYWYRQLPEEGLKFMVYLQKENIIDESGMPKERFSAEFPKEGPSILRIQQVVRGDSAAYFCASSPPNRGYEQYFGPGTRLTVT.

The V and J genes are TRBV6-6 and TRBJ2-7; D unclear. V was cut by 2 bases and J by 0 bases, with 5 bases left in between. The CDR3 runs 13 residues. The germline V gene encodes CDR1 MNHNY and CDR2 SVGAGI (reference sequence). In DNA form, the CDR3 reads TGTGCCAGCAGTTACGACAACTCCTACGAGCAGTACTTC. Translation: CASSYDNSYEQYF.

The gene calls are TRBV18 and TRBJ1-1; unclear D gene. Germline CDR1 reads KGHSH; CDR2 reads LQKENI. The CDR3 consists of 18 residues. V shed 2 bases and J shed 2 bases, with 21 bases lying between them. The CDR3 is CASSPVVISQRLNTEAFF. The CDR3 bases are TGTGCCAGCTCACCAGTGGTTATTAGTCAGAGGCTAAACACTGAAGCTTTCTTT.

The chain joins TRBV5-6 to TRBJ2-7; no definite D call. Trimming stripped 2 bases from V and 0 bases from J, with 3 bases between. This CDR3 spans 12 amino acids. Germline assignment: CDR1 SGHDT and CDR2 YYEEEE. CDR3: CASSFSSYEQYF. DNA of the CDR3: TGTGCCAGCAGCTTCAGCTCCTACGAGCAGTACTTC.

The chain couples TRBV6-6 to TRBJ2-4; 13 bases agree with TRBD2. The length of the CDR3 is 18 residues. Germline CDR1 is MNHNY and CDR2 is SVGAGI (reference sequence). J lost 1 base, V lost 5 bases, and 8 bases had no gene match. Here the CDR3 reads CASSHTSGGVVAKNIQYF. The CDR3 DNA reads TGTGCCAGCAGTCATACTAGCGGGGGGGTGGTTGCCAAAAACATTCAGTACTTC.

The J gene is TRBJ2-2, the V gene TRBV11-3; weak D call: TRBD2 (6 bases). The germline V gene encodes CDR1 SGHNT and CDR2 YENEEA. Trimming removed 2 bases from V and 5 bases from J, with 12 bases in between. The CDR3 loop spans 15 amino acids. The CDR3 DNA sequence: TGTGCCAGCAGCTTAAATCGCGGAGGGACCGGGGAGCTGTTTTTT. This gives the protein CASSLNRGGTGELFF.

The chain links TRBV30 to TRBJ2-7, with 13 bases matching TRBD2. CDR3 size: 16 residues. V dropped 2 bases and J dropped 2; count of bases not matched to a gene: 6. Germline CDR1 reads GTSNPN; CDR2 reads SVGIG (reference sequence). CDR3 sequence reads: CAWSPDTSGRAYEQYF. For the CDR3, the DNA is TGTGCCTGGAGTCCTGATACTAGCGGGAGGGCCTACGAGCAGTACTTC. The variable domain in full, with the rest retrieved from reference TRBV30 and TRBJ2-7, is SQTIHQWPATLVQPVGSPLSLECTVEGTSNPNLYWYRQAAGRGLQLLFYSVGIGQISSEVPQNLSASRPQDRQFILSSKKLLLSDSGFYLCAWSPDTSGRAYEQYFGPGTRLTVT.

V and J are TRBV24-1 and TRBJ2-4, with 9 bases identical to TRBD1. Germline CDR1 KGHDR, CDR2 SFDVKD. The V gene end was trimmed by 3 bases and the J gene end by 8 bases; junction bases not matched to a gene: 7. This CDR3 comprises 15 residues. CDR3 sequence reads: CATSDKRDRVYIQYF. In DNA, the CDR3 is TGTGCCACCAGTGATAAAAGGGACAGGGTCTACATTCAGTACTTC.

This sequence joins TRBV5-5 and TRBJ2-6, with 7 bases that match TRBD2. V lost 2 bases and J lost 3; bases outside the gene matches: 14. CDR3 length equals 19 residues. Germline lookup yields CDR1 SGHKS and CDR2 YYEKEE (reference sequence). The CDR3 coding sequence is TGTGCCAGCAGCTTTATCCAGCGGGATCCCCTCGGTGGGGCCAACGTCCTGACTTTC. Amino acid sequence: CASSFIQRDPLGGANVLTF.

This chain links TRBV3-1 (or the pseudogene TRBV3-2) with TRBJ1-1, with D unresolved. The CDR3 is 13 amino acids. With 5 bases removed from V and 1 base from J, the gap between germline ends came to 8 bases. In germline, CDR1 is LGHDT, CDR2 YNNKEL (reference sequence). The CDR3 coding sequence is TGTGCCAGCAGCAAAGGAGGGAACACTGAAGCTTTCTTT. The encoded protein is CASSKGGNTEAFF.

CDR3 sequence: CAISEAVQGQPQHF. The DNA of the CDR3 is TGTGCCATCAGTGAGGCCGTCCAGGGGCAGCCCCAGCATTTT. The gene calls are TRBV10-3 and TRBJ1-5, with D perhaps TRBD1 (6 bases). Germline assignment: CDR1 ENHRY and CDR2 SYGVKD. The CDR3 sequence is 14 residues long. Between the trimmed V and J ends, which lost 2 bases and 7 bases, there was a span of 12 bases.

The chain couples TRBV5-1 to TRBJ2-5; D possibly corresponds to TRBD2 (6 bases). This CDR3 has 16 amino acids. V gave up 4 bases and J gave up 3 bases, with 19 bases separating them. CDR1 is SGHRS, CDR2 YFSETQ, per germline. The CDR3 loop is CASSISDGTYKETQYF. DNA of the CDR3: TGCGCCAGCAGCATTAGTGACGGGACTTACAAAGAGACCCAGTACTTC.

The CDR3 spells CASSTSLGGELFF. The CDR3 coding sequence is TGTGCCAGCAGCACTAGCCTTGGCGGGGAGCTGTTTTTT. The chain uses TRBV7-2 and TRBJ2-2; D may be TRBD2 (6 bases). V shed 5 bases and J shed 7 bases, with 11 bases lying between them. Germline V gives CDR1 SGHTA, CDR2 FQGNSA. The CDR3 runs to 13 residues. Full variable domain (missing parts from reference TRBV7-2 and TRBJ2-2): GAGVSQSPSNKVTEKGKDVELRCDPISGHTALYWYRQSLGQGLEFLIYFQGNSAPDKSGLPSDRFSAERTGGSVSTLTIQRTQQEDSAVYLCASSTSLGGELFFGEGSRLTVL.

V gene TRBV6-5 combines with J gene TRBJ2-1; 7 nucleotides agree with TRBD2. Trimming took 3 bases from V and 5 from J; bases not matched to a gene: 7. Germline V gives CDR1 MNHEY, CDR2 SVGAGI. CDR3 length: 15 amino acids. The CDR3 spells CASSYTPSGNNEQFF. DNA for the CDR3: TGTGCCAGCAGTTATACGCCTAGCGGCAACAATGAGCAGTTCTTC.

The chain has TRBV9 and TRBJ2-1, with TRBD2 identical over 9 bases. V lost 4 bases and J lost 8; bases outside the gene matches: 10. The CDR3 spans 15 residues. The germline gives CDR1 SGDLS, CDR2 YYNGEE. CDR3 DNA sequence: TGTGCCAGCAGCCCTGGGACTAGCTCAGTGGATGAGCAGTTCTTC. Translated, it gives CASSPGTSSVDEQFF. Filled out from reference TRBV9 and TRBJ2-1, the complete variable domain reads DSGVTQTPKHLITATGQRVTLRCSPRSGDLSVYWYQQSLDQGLQFLIQYYNGEERAKGNILERFSAQQFPDLHSELNLSSLELGDSALYFCASSPGTSSVDEQFFGPGTRLTVL.

V is TRBV4-3 and J is TRBJ2-2; TRBD1 matches at 9 bases. This CDR3 is built from 15 residues. J was trimmed by 2 bases and V by 4 bases; bases with no gene match: 2. In germline, CDR1 is LGHNA, CDR2 YSLEER. The DNA for the CDR3 is TGCGCCAGCAGCCGGGACAGGGTCAACACCGGGGAGCTGTTTTTT. Translating it yields CASSRDRVNTGELFF.

The J gene is TRBJ1-6, the V gene TRBV19; tentative D call: TRBD1 (5 bases). Looked up from germline, CDR1 is LNHDA and CDR2 is SQIVND (reference sequence). This CDR3 has 18 amino acids. Trimming shortened V by 3 bases and J by 4 bases, and 19 bases separated the two germline ends. The CDR3 loop reads CASSIRPVAGYYNSPLHF. The DNA for the CDR3 is TGTGCCAGTAGTATTCGCCCCGTCGCAGGGTATTATAATTCACCCCTCCACTTT.